This TCR beta chain was captured in a study of T-cell reconstitution after alpha-beta-depleted transplantation in children. In its sample, this clonotype was seen many times. Unique molecular identifiers were used to barcode this TCRbeta library. One entry per CDR3 protein results from TCRdb running MiXCR on the PCR reads. The data show about 830,000 distinct CDR3 sequences, roughly 15% seen once. There are 15 residues in the CDR3. V gave up 2 bases and J gave up 3 bases; unmatched junction bases: 2. This chain links TRBV12-3 or TRBV12-4 with TRBJ2-1; 9 nucleotides match TRBD2. This material consisted of PBMCs, mostly from graft donor cells, taken 360 days after TCRalphabeta/CD19-depleted stem cell transplant. This sequence originates from a male patient younger than 18 who had a stem cell transplant for acute lymphoblastic leukemia, so the T cells may come from the graft donor. In nucleotides, the CDR3 is TGTGCCAGCAGTTTACTAGCGGGAATCTACAATGAGCAGTTCTTC. Protein product: CASSLLAGIYNEQFF.